Presented here are 6 T cell receptor beta chains from one specimen sequenced in a study of low-dose radiotherapy and immunotherapy resistance in tumors. Covering alpha and beta chains, TRAV- and TRBV-specific primers were used for the first-strand cDNA. The authors amplified TCRs for 20 PCR cycles with a constant-region primer and a V-primer adapter. TCRdb re-called the reads with MiXCR, one entry per CDR3 protein. The sample has 45,000 or so distinct CDR3 sequences, less than 30% seen once. Time point defined: after trial treatment. Treatment denoted: LDRT plus nivolumab, ipilimumab, low-dose cyclophosphamide and aspirin (RACIN trial). Sequenced material: PBMCs, taken after low-dose radiotherapy plus immunotherapy. The receptors derive from a male donor with prostate cancer.

By its share, this clonotype is medium-sized. V usage is TRBV9 and J usage is TRBJ2-1, with D possibly being TRBD2 (6 bases). The length of the CDR3 is 16 residues. Germline CDR1 and CDR2: SGDLS and YYNGEE. Trimming cost V 0 bases and J 0 bases, with 10 bases left between them. The CDR3 region has the DNA TGTGCCAGCAGCGTAGGACGGGGGAGCTCCTACAATGAGCAGTTCTTC. This translates into CASSVGRGSSYNEQFF.

This clonotype has at least ten counts. The chain uses TRBV6-4 and TRBJ2-3; D is ambiguous. CDR3 size: 15 residues. Trimming shortened V by 0 bases and J by 3 bases, and 10 bases separated the two germline ends. Looked up from germline, CDR1 is MRHNA and CDR2 is SNTAGT. The CDR3 DNA sequence: TGTGCCAGCAGTGACTCGTACTCCACAACAGATACGCAGTATTTT. This gives the protein CASSDSYSTTDTQYF.

Many counts were recorded for this clonotype. This chain joins TRBV4-1 and TRBJ2-5, with D perhaps TRBD1 (6 bases). V lost 3 bases to trimming and J lost 2 bases, with 13 bases between them. CDR3 length: 15 amino acids. Germline V CDR1 and CDR2: MGHRA, YSYEKL. CDR3 coding DNA: TGCGCCAGCAGCCAGACCGGGACACTTCAAGAGACCCAGTACTTC. This codes for CASSQTGTLQETQYF.

This clonotype was counted ten times or more. The chain employs TRBV24-1 and TRBJ2-2; the D gene is possibly TRBD1 (5 bases). This CDR3 has 16 amino acids. The germline V gene encodes CDR1 KGHDR and CDR2 SFDVKD. V dropped 1 base and J dropped 6 bases, with 14 bases sitting between them. The CDR3 coding sequence is TGTGCCACCAGTGATTTTGGGCAGGGTGGAGCCGGGGAGCTGTTTTTT. This encodes CATSDFGQGGAGELFF.

This clonotype has a count of ten or more. The V call is TRBV3-1, the J call TRBJ2-3; the D is unclear. Germline CDR1 is LGHDT and CDR2 is YNNKEL (reference sequence). V dropped 0 bases and J dropped 4 bases, with 23 bases sitting between them. This CDR3 contains 19 residues. CDR3 bases: TGTGCCAGCAGCCAAGATCCCTCATACCGGGTCTTGAGCGCAGATACGCAGTATTTT. Amino acids: CASSQDPSYRVLSADTQYF.

This clonotype turned up a few times. This chain uses TRBV21-1 with TRBJ2-1. TRBV21-1 is deemed a pseudogene. The CDR3 extends over 14 amino acids. CDR3 sequence reads: CASSKNPRSLEQFF. For the CDR3, the DNA is TGTGCCAGCAGCAAAAATCCGAGATCACTTGAGCAGTTCTTC.